Each of the 11 T cell receptor beta chains below was sequenced from the same sample in a study of T cell responses to AZD1222 COVID-19 vaccine. The protocol was immunoSEQ multiplex PCR, while the TCRdb copy is restricted to in-frame clones and leaves out a portion. The table has 150,000 to 200,000 clones, 80% to 95% seen once. Material: peripheral blood, obtained 28 days after the second AZD1222 dose. Source of these receptors: an adult who received the AZD1222 COVID-19 vaccine.

This chain uses TRBV9 with TRBJ2-7; D possibly uses TRBD1 or TRBD2 (6 bases each). The CDR3 sequence is 16 residues long. Trimming shortened V by 0 bases and J by 0 bases, and 13 bases separated the two germline ends. Germline values: CDR1 SGDLS, CDR2 YYNGEE. CDR3 residues: CASSVGGTLNSYEQYF. CDR3 DNA sequence: TGTGCCAGCAGCGTAGGCGGGACACTAAACTCCTACGAGCAGTACTTC.

J is TRBJ2-1 and V is TRBV4-2; D is unclear. The CDR3 has 13 residues. Trimming removed 3 bases from V and 0 bases from J, with 3 bases in between. From germline, CDR1 is LGHNA and CDR2 YNFKEQ. In nucleotides, the CDR3 is TGTGCCAGCAGCCAGGGCTCCTACAATGAGCAGTTCTTC. It is translated as CASSQGSYNEQFF.

The chain employs TRBV6-4 and TRBJ2-3; 7 bases match TRBD2. CDR3 length: 14 residues. After removal of 2 bases from V and 1 base from J, the junction contained 0 bases not matched to a gene. Germline assignment: CDR1 MRHNA and CDR2 SNTAGT. CDR3 in DNA: TGTGCCAGCAGTGACCGGGGGGGCACAGATACGCAGTATTTT. Its protein is CASSDRGGTDTQYF.

The chain uses TRBV29-1 and TRBJ1-5, with 8 bases matching TRBD1. Germline CDR1 SQVTM, CDR2 ANQGSEA. CDR3 length: 14 residues. The J segment lost 2 bases and the V segment lost 6 bases, leaving 6 bases of the junction unmatched. For the CDR3, the DNA is TGCAGCGTGGCAGGGGGCTTGGGCAATCAGCCCCAGCATTTT. Its protein is CSVAGGLGNQPQHF. Filled out from reference TRBV29-1 and TRBJ1-5, the complete variable domain reads SAVISQKPSRDICQRGTSLTIQCQVDSQVTMMFWYRQQPGQSLTLIATANQGSEATYESGFVIDKFPISRPNLTFSTLTVSNMSPEDSSIYLCSVAGGLGNQPQHFGDGTRLSIL.

The V and J genes are TRBV7-2 and TRBJ2-7; 8 nucleotides align to TRBD1. Losses at the gene ends were 4 bases for V and 3 bases for J; bases not matched to a gene: 8. Germline CDR1 reads SGHTA; CDR2 reads FQGNSA. This CDR3 region has 15 residues. CDR3 residues: CASSSDRGALYEQYF. Written as DNA, the CDR3 is TGTGCCAGCAGCTCCGACAGGGGAGCCCTCTACGAGCAGTACTTC. The complete variable domain, with remaining parts taken from reference TRBV7-2 and TRBJ2-7, reads GAGVSQSPSNKVTEKGKDVELRCDPISGHTALYWYRQSLGQGLEFLIYFQGNSAPDKSGLPSDRFSAERTGGSVSTLTIQRTQQEDSAVYLCASSSDRGALYEQYFGPGTRLTVT.

With respect to this clone: Other DNA sequences in the same sample also yield this CDR3. The chain employs TRBV5-6 and TRBJ2-7, with unresolved D. V lost 0 bases, J lost 6 bases, and 7 bases lay in between. Germline V gene lookup returns CDR1 SGHDT and CDR2 YYEEEE. This CDR3 has 12 amino acids. The CDR3 nucleotides read TGTGCCAGCAGCTTGGCATTAGGCGAGCAGTACTTC. Its translation is CASSLALGEQYF.

This chain joins TRBV29-1 and TRBJ2-7; TRBD2 agrees at 13 bases. V trimming: 6 bases; J trimming: 6 bases; junction bases outside the gene matches: 14. Germline V gene data show CDR1 as SQVTM and CDR2 as ANQGSEA. The CDR3 loop spans 16 amino acids. The CDR3, as DNA: TGCAGCGTCATAGAGGTACTAGCGGGAGGGTTGTTCGAGCAGTACTTC. Protein: CSVIEVLAGGLFEQYF.

The rearrangement joins TRBV20-1 to TRBJ1-6; 8 nucleotides line up with TRBD1. The CDR3 covers 11 residues. Germline V gene sequence: CDR1 DFQATT, CDR2 SNEGSKA (reference sequence). Unmatched junction bases numbered 7, after V lost 6 bases and J lost 15 bases. CDR3: CSARGPVLLHF. In nucleotides, the CDR3 is TGCAGTGCCAGGGGGCCGGTCCTCCTCCACTTT.

The V gene is TRBV4-1, the J gene TRBJ1-6, with 7 bases matching TRBD1. The germline V gene has CDR1 MGHRA and CDR2 YSYEKL. CDR3 size: 15 residues. The J segment lost 7 bases and the V segment lost 3 bases, leaving 6 bases of the junction unmatched. The CDR3 here is CASSQEGQTNSPLHF. As DNA, the CDR3 is TGCGCCAGCAGCCAGGAGGGACAGACAAATTCACCCCTCCACTTT.

The V gene is TRBV6-6, the J gene TRBJ2-1, with D possibly TRBD1 on 5 matching bases. Between the trimmed V and J ends, which lost 5 bases and 4 bases, there was a span of 12 bases. Germline CDR1 reads MNHNY; CDR2 reads SVGAGI (reference sequence). This CDR3 has 14 residues. In DNA form, the CDR3 reads TGTGCCAGCAGTGTCTCTCAGGGTTACAATGAGCAGTTCTTC. Residues: CASSVSQGYNEQFF.

The V call is TRBV2, the J call TRBJ2-7; 8 bases match TRBD2. CDR3 length: 15 amino acids. Germline trimming cut 4 bases from V and 1 base from J; bases unmatched to any gene: 6. Germline V lookup: CDR1 SNHLY, CDR2 FYNNEI. The CDR3 is CASSGRAGGSYEQYF. The CDR3 DNA follows: TGTGCCAGCAGTGGCAGGGCGGGAGGATCCTACGAGCAGTACTTC.